Below are 8 T cell receptor beta chains sequenced from a single sample in a study of tumor and adjacent non-tumor tissue in lung cancer. RNA was extracted from bulk tissue without any cell sorting. Distant lung tissue was collected more than 3 cm away from the tumor edge. A modified ARM-PCR protocol with three rounds of nested PCR amplified TCRbeta. TCRdb re-derived calls from the multiplex PCR reads in MiXCR, one entry per CDR3 protein. Among tens of thousands of distinct CDR3 sequences listed, 64% were seen once. The material sequenced was distant non-tumor lung tissue. Every receptor here comes from a woman in her 70s with non-small cell lung cancer.

Remarks on this clonotype: The CDR3 does not end in the conserved phenylalanine or tryptophan, so this is likely a read error. The chain combines TRBV6-1 with TRBJ2-7, with D maybe TRBD1 (6 bases). V gave up 4 bases and J gave up 5 bases, with 18 bases separating them. CDR1 and CDR2 from the germline V gene are MNHNS and SASEGT. The CDR3 has 15 residues. CDR3 nucleotides: TGTGCCAGCAGTGCGTTGTCTAGCTGGACAGACGAGCAGTACCTC. It specifies CASSALSSWTDEQYL.

In regard to this clonotype: It may be a read error: a sequence one base away is much more abundant. J is TRBJ2-1 and V is TRBV14, with 7 bases that match TRBD2. The CDR3 loop spans 16 amino acids. The germline V gene encodes CDR1 SGHDN and CDR2 FVKESK. The V segment lost 0 bases and the J segment 4 bases; nucleotides outside the gene matches: 6. Here the CDR3 reads CASSQDTGEGYNEQFF. The CDR3 DNA is TGTGCCAGCAGCCAAGATACGGGGGAGGGGTACAATGAGCAGTTCTTC.

This clonotype was seen a few times. The chain employs TRBV28 and TRBJ2-1; D not resolved. Germline CDR1 MDHEN, CDR2 SYDVKM. V lost 1 base and J lost 3, with 10 bases in between. The CDR3 consists of 15 residues. Written as DNA, the CDR3 is TGTGCCAGCAGTTTATCGCCCAGTTACTACAATGAGCAGTTCTTC. Encoded protein: CASSLSPSYYNEQFF. The entire variable domain, with the rest obtained from reference TRBV28 and TRBJ2-1, is as follows: DVKVTQSSRYLVKRTGEKVFLECVQDMDHENMFWYRQDPGLGLRLIYFSYDVKMKEKGDIPEGYSVSREKKERFSLILESASTNQTSMYLCASSLSPSYYNEQFFGPGTRLTVL.

On this clonotype: Germline is not matched at one junction end, which may reflect a read error. The chain uses TRBV12-3 or TRBV12-4 and TRBJ2-1; 12 bases agree with TRBD2. The CDR3 runs 15 residues. This CDR3 reads CASSPGTSGYKEQLF. The CDR3, as DNA: TGTGCCAGCAGTCCCGGGACTAGCGGGTACAAAGAGCAGCTCTTC.

About this clonotype: The conserved phenylalanine or tryptophan is not found at the CDR3 terminus, so this likely reflects a read error. The DNA is left out, because the CDR3 cannot be placed on it with certainty; the CDR3 is given as TCRdb lists it. CDR3 residues: CASSLSLGQRGDFS. The chain has TRBV12-3 or TRBV12-4 and TRBJ2-1; TRBD1 is the table's D call and was not checked against the DNA. Counting both end residues, the CDR3 totals 14 amino acids.

The rearrangement links TRBV7-9 to TRBJ2-7; D call uncertain. The CDR3 runs to 14 residues. The germline V gene has CDR1 SEHNR and CDR2 FQNEAQ (reference sequence). Deletions cut 1 base from V and 3 bases from J, with 10 bases between. CDR3 in amino acids: CASSLGSWFYEQYF. CDR3 in DNA: TGTGCCAGCAGCTTAGGTTCGTGGTTCTACGAGCAGTACTTC. Full variable domain (outside the CDR3, taken from reference TRBV7-9 and TRBJ2-7): DTGVSQNPRHKITKRGQNVTFRCDPISEHNRLYWYRQTLGQGPEFLTYFQNEAQLEKSRLLSDRFSAERPKGSFSTLEIQRTEQGDSAMYLCASSLGSWFYEQYFGPGTRLTVT.

To note about this clonotype: At one of its ends the junction is not consistent with the germline gene, which may arise from a read error. The chain has TRBV6-1 and TRBJ1-5; D ambiguous. The length of the CDR3 is 16 residues. Per germline, CDR1 MNHNS and CDR2 SASEGT. The CDR3 DNA sequence: TGTGGCAGCACTGAACGTGGTGGAATTAGCAATCAGCCCCAGCATTTT. Protein product: CGSTERGGISNQPQHF.

In its sample, this clonotype was seen a few times. The chain links TRBV5-6 to TRBJ2-5, with 9 bases that match TRBD2. CDR3 length: 16 amino acids. Looked up from germline, CDR1 is SGHDT and CDR2 is YYEEEE. Unmatched junction bases numbered 9, after V lost 4 bases and J lost 2 bases. CDR3 sequence (DNA): TGTGCCAGCAGCCTTTTGCCTAGCGGGGTACAAGAGACCCAGTACTTC. Protein: CASSLLPSGVQETQYF.